Following are 14 T cell receptor beta chains from one sample sequenced in a study of OX40 agonist ivuxolimab in advanced cancers. Method: immunoSEQ multiplex PCR; TCRdb's copy keeps in-frame clones and lacks some. The sample includes about 45,000 clones, roughly 91% of them seen just once. Sequences were derived from CD4+ or CD8+ T cells sorted from blood, sampled in a trial of the OX40 agonist ivuxolimab. The source of these receptors is an adult with an advanced solid tumor such as melanoma, head and neck, liver or kidney cancer.

The chain recombines TRBV4-1 with TRBJ2-3, with TRBD2 matching 8 bases. The CDR3 consists of 17 residues. The ends lost 1 base at V and 2 bases at J; junction bases unmatched: 8. The germline CDR1 and CDR2 sequences are MGHRA and YSYEKL. Here the CDR3 reads CASSQVFREGATDTQYF. CDR3 nucleotides: TGCGCCAGCAGCCAAGTGTTCCGGGAGGGCGCCACAGATACGCAGTATTTT.

The chain combines TRBV19 with TRBJ1-5, with D uncertain. The CDR3 runs 13 residues. V was clipped by 1 base and J by 5 bases, with 6 bases between them. The germline gives CDR1 LNHDA, CDR2 SQIVND (reference sequence). The CDR3 nucleotides are TGTGCCAGTAGTATAGCCGGGGATCAGCCCCAGCATTTT. It is translated as CASSIAGDQPQHF.

The chain has TRBV11-1 and TRBJ1-4, with D unresolved. V was cut by 5 bases and J by 3 bases, with 13 bases left in between. The CDR3 covers 15 residues. Germline CDR1 is SGHAT and CDR2 is FQDESV (reference sequence). The CDR3 reads CASSLTGGSNEKLFF. The CDR3 nucleotides read TGTGCCAGCAGCCTCACCGGCGGTTCTAATGAAAAACTGTTTTTT. The full variable domain, with the rest looked up from reference TRBV11-1 and TRBJ1-4, is EAEVAQSPRYKITEKSQAVAFWCDPISGHATLYWYRQILGQGPELLVQFQDESVVDDSQLPKDRFSAERLKGVDSTLKIQPAELGDSAMYLCASSLTGGSNEKLFFGSGTQLSVL.

This chain joins TRBV6-5 and TRBJ1-1; D is undetermined. The CDR3 has 13 residues. Trimming cost V 5 bases and J 6 bases, with 13 bases left between them. The germline CDR1 and CDR2 sequences are MNHEY and SVGAGI. The CDR3 sequence is CASSDPRVPEAFF. In DNA, the CDR3 is TGTGCCAGCAGTGACCCGAGGGTACCTGAAGCTTTCTTT.

This clone was seen a handful of times. The chain couples TRBV4-1 to TRBJ2-7; D possibly matches TRBD1 or TRBD2 (6 bases each). The V and J ends lost 3 bases and 7 bases respectively, with 16 bases between them. The CDR3 has 14 residues. Germline V gene lookup returns CDR1 MGHRA and CDR2 YSYEKL. For the CDR3, the DNA is TGCGCCAGCAGCCATGCGCCCGGAGGGGGAGAGCAGTACTTC. Protein sequence: CASSHAPGGGEQYF.

The V call is TRBV11-2, the J call TRBJ1-4; D unclear. The V and J ends lost 3 bases and 6 bases respectively, with 14 bases between them. The germline V gene has CDR1 SGHAT and CDR2 FQNNGV. The CDR3 has 15 residues. The CDR3 DNA follows: TGTGCCAGCAGCTTGCATACCACTCTCGATGAAAAACTGTTTTTT. This translates into CASSLHTTLDEKLFF.

This clone has a handful of counts. This chain links TRBV27 with TRBJ1-2, with D uncertain. V gave up 2 bases and J gave up 1 base, with 5 bases separating them. CDR3 length equals 13 residues. Per the germline V gene, CDR1 is MNHEY and CDR2 is SMNVEV (reference sequence). CDR3 sequence: CASSLNSNYGYTF. DNA of the CDR3: TGTGCCAGCAGTTTAAACAGTAACTATGGCTACACCTTC.

This clone counts as medium-sized. The rearrangement joins TRBV28 to TRBJ1-1; D perhaps matches TRBD1 (5 bases). Germline CDR1 reads MDHEN; CDR2 reads SYDVKM. CDR3 length: 17 residues. V lost 1 base and J 7 bases, leaving 22 bases between the germline ends. The CDR3 sequence: CASSLLLSGNGASEAFF. CDR3 coding DNA: TGTGCCAGCAGTTTATTGCTCTCAGGCAATGGGGCCAGTGAAGCTTTCTTT. The entire variable domain, with the rest obtained from reference TRBV28 and TRBJ1-1, is as follows: DVKVTQSSRYLVKRTGEKVFLECVQDMDHENMFWYRQDPGLGLRLIYFSYDVKMKEKGDIPEGYSVSREKKERFSLILESASTNQTSMYLCASSLLLSGNGASEAFFGQGTRLTVV.

The chain employs TRBV19 and TRBJ2-1; possible D gene TRBD1, 5 bases. Trimming stripped 1 base from V and 5 bases from J, with 15 bases between. The CDR3 totals 16 residues. Germline-derived CDR1 and CDR2 are LNHDA and SQIVND (reference sequence). CDR3 residues: CASSIGSGLSHNEQFF. Here the CDR3 DNA reads TGTGCCAGTAGTATAGGGTCAGGGTTGTCGCACAATGAGCAGTTCTTC. Drawing the rest from reference TRBV19 and TRBJ2-1, the complete variable domain is DGGITQSPKYLFRKEGQNVTLSCEQNLNHDAMYWYRQDPGQGLRLIYYSQIVNDFQKGDIAEGYSVSREKKESFPLTVTSAQKNPTAFYLCASSIGSGLSHNEQFFGPGTRLTVL.

The V call is TRBV11-1, the J call TRBJ1-1, with D perhaps matching TRBD1 (6 bases). Germline CDR1 and CDR2: SGHAT and FQDESV (reference sequence). CDR3 length: 14 amino acids. Deletions cut 2 bases from V and 5 bases from J, with 12 bases between. The CDR3 region is CASSLTGLGTEAFF. CDR3 DNA sequence: TGTGCCAGCAGCTTAACAGGGCTGGGGACTGAAGCTTTCTTT.

This chain's CDR3 is CASSEQPISYGYTF. As DNA, the CDR3 is TGTGCCAGCAGTGAACAGCCTATTTCCTATGGCTACACCTTC. This rearrangement joins TRBV2 to TRBJ1-2; D unresolved. Germline lookup yields CDR1 SNHLY and CDR2 FYNNEI. Trimming pared 2 bases from V and 4 bases from J, leaving 11 bases between. There are 14 residues in the CDR3.

This chain joins TRBV29-1 and TRBJ1-1; D gene uncertain. CDR1 and CDR2 from the germline V gene are SQVTM and ANQGSEA. V was trimmed by 5 bases and J by 0 bases, leaving 13 bases between them. The CDR3 extends over 14 amino acids. CDR3 sequence reads: CSVSGEIMNTEAFF. As DNA, the CDR3 is TGCAGCGTTAGTGGGGAAATTATGAACACTGAAGCTTTCTTT. Complete variable domain (other parts from reference TRBV29-1 and TRBJ1-1): SAVISQKPSRDICQRGTSLTIQCQVDSQVTMMFWYRQQPGQSLTLIATANQGSEATYESGFVIDKFPISRPNLTFSTLTVSNMSPEDSSIYLCSVSGEIMNTEAFFGQGTRLTVV.

The gene calls are TRBV6-1 and TRBJ2-7; TRBD2 aligns across 8 bases. Germline loops: CDR1 MNHNS, CDR2 SASEGT. The trim removed 1 base at V and 2 bases at J, leaving 4 bases unmatched. The length of the CDR3 is 15 residues. The CDR3 coding sequence is TGTGCCAGCAGTGAAGGAAGGGGACTAGCCTACGAGCAGTACTTC. Residues: CASSEGRGLAYEQYF.

The chain uses TRBV28 and TRBJ1-5, with D possibly matching TRBD1 (5 bases). V lost 6 bases to trimming and J lost 2 bases, with 17 bases between them. Germline V gives CDR1 MDHEN, CDR2 SYDVKM. The CDR3 totals 16 residues. The CDR3 nucleotides read TGTGCCAGCAGGTCTGGGTCCAGGGCGGGCAATCAGCCCCAGCATTTT. Translation gives CASRSGSRAGNQPQHF.